Each of the 22 T cell receptor beta chains below was sequenced from the same sample in a study of blood T cell repertoires in COVID-19. Here immunoSEQ multiplex PCR was the method, and the copy in TCRdb shows in-frame clones only, minus some. The data hold about 130,000 clones, with 85% to 90% observed a single time. Sequencing input: peripheral blood. The receptor source for this set is an elderly woman with acute or convalescent COVID-19.

This chain connects TRBV19 to TRBJ2-3, with 9 bases aligning to TRBD2. CDR3 length equals 17 residues. Germline loops: CDR1 LNHDA, CDR2 SQIVND (reference sequence). The ends lost 3 bases at V and 0 bases at J; junction bases unmatched: 7. The CDR3 reads CASSIRGLASSTDTQYF. The CDR3 DNA reads as TGTGCCAGTAGTATTCGAGGACTAGCGAGCAGCACAGATACGCAGTATTTT.

The rearrangement joins TRBV11-2 to TRBJ1-5, with 10 bases identical to TRBD1. This CDR3 contains 18 residues. V lost 1 base to trimming and J lost 6 bases; unmatched junction nucleotides: 12. Germline CDR1 is SGHAT and CDR2 is FQNNGV. In DNA form, the CDR3 reads TGTGCCAGCAGCTTAGTAGGTGGGACAGGGGCGAAGGGTCAGCCCCAGCATTTT. It is translated as CASSLVGGTGAKGQPQHF. The whole variable domain, remainder taken from reference TRBV11-2 and TRBJ1-5, is EAGVAQSPRYKIIEKRQSVAFWCNPISGHATLYWYQQILGQGPKLLIQFQNNGVVDDSQLPKDRFSAERLKGVDSTLKIQPAKLEDSAVYLCASSLVGGTGAKGQPQHFGDGTRLSIL.

This chain joins TRBV7-8 and TRBJ1-6, with D perhaps TRBD1 (5 bases). The germline V gene encodes CDR1 SGHVS and CDR2 FQNEAQ. This CDR3 has 15 residues. Trimming left V 1 base short and J 14 bases short, with 18 bases between. The CDR3 coding sequence is TGTGCCAGCAGCTTAGAAGGCAGGGTCACGCCAGCCCTCCACTTT. It encodes CASSLEGRVTPALHF.

The V gene is TRBV19, the J gene TRBJ1-2, with D possibly matching TRBD1 (5 bases). V lost 5 bases and J lost 2, with 6 bases in between. Germline CDR1 is LNHDA and CDR2 is SQIVND (reference sequence). This CDR3 has 12 residues. The CDR3 reads CASSSGNYGYTF. CDR3 nucleotide sequence: TGTGCCAGTAGTTCAGGGAACTATGGCTACACCTTC.

The V and J genes are TRBV7-9 and TRBJ1-3; D not certain. The CDR3 spans 12 residues. CDR1 is SEHNR, CDR2 FQNEAQ, per germline (reference sequence). Trimming removed 5 bases at V and 11 bases at J, with 13 bases between. The CDR3 here is CASSPPGSAIYF. CDR3 coding DNA: TGTGCCAGCAGCCCGCCCGGGAGCGCCATATATTTT.

This sequence joins TRBV5-1 and TRBJ1-3; 8 positions match TRBD1. This CDR3 has 14 residues. Germline CDR1 reads SGHRS; CDR2 reads YFSETQ. J gave up 8 bases and V 0 bases, and 4 bases lay outside the gene matches. CDR3 sequence: CASSLDTGGYTIYF. CDR3 sequence (DNA): TGCGCCAGCAGCTTGGATACAGGGGGGTACACCATATATTTT. Combining the CDR3 with reference TRBV5-1 and TRBJ1-3 gives the whole variable domain KAGVTQTPRYLIKTRGQQVTLSCSPISGHRSVSWYQQTPGQGLQFLFEYFSETQRNKGNFPGRFSGRQFSNSRSEMNVSTLELGDSALYLCASSLDTGGYTIYFGEGSWLTVV.

The chain employs TRBV4-1 and TRBJ1-4, with TRBD1 matching over 8 bases. The germline gives CDR1 MGHRA, CDR2 YSYEKL. The CDR3 covers 14 residues. With V trimmed by 4 bases and J by 8 bases, 6 bases remained unmatched. The CDR3 region has the DNA TGCGCCAGCAGCCTCGACAGGGGAATAGAAAAACTGTTTTTT. Protein product: CASSLDRGIEKLFF.

V and J are TRBV29-1 and TRBJ2-3; 9 bases are a match to TRBD1. CDR1 is SQVTM, CDR2 ANQGSEA, per germline. There are 14 residues in the CDR3. The V and J ends lost 7 bases and 1 base, in that order; junction bases with no gene match: 6. The CDR3 protein is CSAPGQGGTDTQYF. CDR3 sequence (DNA): TGCAGCGCCCCGGGACAGGGAGGCACAGATACGCAGTATTTT.

The V and J genes are TRBV11-2 and TRBJ2-3; 7 bases fit TRBD2. The germline V gene encodes CDR1 SGHAT and CDR2 FQNNGV. After removal of 4 bases from V and 4 bases from J, the junction contained 5 bases not matched to a gene. CDR3 length equals 14 residues. The CDR3 region is CASSSQRGADTQYF. The CDR3 region has the DNA TGTGCCAGCAGCTCCCAGCGGGGTGCAGATACGCAGTATTTT.

The J gene is TRBJ2-1, the V gene TRBV11-3; 11 nucleotides align to TRBD2. V gave up 1 base and J gave up 8 bases; unmatched junction bases: 4. The CDR3 runs to 15 residues. The germline V gene encodes CDR1 SGHNT and CDR2 YENEEA. The CDR3 DNA sequence: TGTGCCAGCAGCTTAGTAGCGGGGGGGCTTGATGAGCAGTTCTTC. Its protein is CASSLVAGGLDEQFF.

The genes are TRBV19 and TRBJ1-1; TRBD1 matches at 8 bases. Losses at the gene ends were 7 bases for V and 5 bases for J; bases not matched to a gene: 6. The CDR3 is 13 residues long. Germline lookup yields CDR1 LNHDA and CDR2 SQIVND (reference sequence). CDR3 in amino acids: CASNLDRATEAFF. The CDR3 nucleotides are TGTGCCAGTAATTTGGACAGGGCGACTGAAGCTTTCTTT.

V and J are TRBV18 and TRBJ1-2; 8 bases fit TRBD1. The CDR3 has 13 amino acids. The trim removed 4 bases at V and 6 bases at J, leaving 4 bases unmatched. Germline V gene sequence: CDR1 KGHSH, CDR2 LQKENI. CDR3 coding DNA: TGTGCCAGCTCACGGGGACAGGACGATGGCTACACCTTC. Its protein product is CASSRGQDDGYTF.

The sample holds a few counts of this clone. This chain connects TRBV5-4 to TRBJ1-2, with 7 bases aligning to TRBD1. This CDR3 is built from 16 residues. Germline lookup yields CDR1 SGHNT and CDR2 YYREEE (reference sequence). V trimming: 0 bases; J trimming: 4 bases; junction bases outside the gene matches: 9. The chain's CDR3 is CASSLAQGGRGYGYTF. The CDR3 region has the DNA TGTGCCAGCAGCTTGGCCCAAGGGGGCAGAGGCTATGGCTACACCTTC.

The J gene is TRBJ1-6, the V gene TRBV15, with D tentatively TRBD1 (6 bases). Trimming took 3 bases from V and 12 from J, leaving 9 bases between them. There are 12 residues in the CDR3. CDR1 and CDR2 from the germline V gene are LNHNV and YYDKDF (reference sequence). This CDR3 reads CATSRARGPLHF. Here the CDR3 DNA reads TGTGCCACCAGCAGGGCCAGGGGACCCCTCCACTTT.

V gene TRBV18 combines with J gene TRBJ1-1; 8 nucleotides align to TRBD1. V lost 4 bases and J lost 11; bases outside the gene matches: 6. From germline, CDR1 is KGHSH and CDR2 LQKENI. The CDR3 consists of 12 residues. This CDR3 reads CASSLEQGEAFF. Written as DNA, the CDR3 is TGTGCCAGCTCACTCGAACAGGGGGAGGCTTTCTTT.

This chain joins TRBV19 and TRBJ2-5; D is unclear. V lost 5 bases, J lost 2 bases, and 6 bases lay in between. The CDR3 has 12 amino acids. The germline gives CDR1 LNHDA, CDR2 SQIVND (reference sequence). Written as DNA, the CDR3 is TGTGCCAGTAGTGTCAGGCAAGAGACCCAGTACTTC. Protein product: CASSVRQETQYF.

The V call is TRBV6-1, the J call TRBJ1-1; D possibly corresponds to TRBD1 (5 bases). Germline loops: CDR1 MNHNS, CDR2 SASEGT. The CDR3 runs to 13 residues. V was trimmed by 3 bases and J by 11 bases, leaving 16 bases between them. The CDR3 is CASSDNLGRGAFF. In DNA form, the CDR3 reads TGTGCCAGCAGTGATAATCTGGGGCGGGGGGCTTTCTTT.

V gene TRBV28 combines with J gene TRBJ2-1; 7 nucleotides align to TRBD1. The CDR3 contains 13 residues. The germline V gene has CDR1 MDHEN and CDR2 SYDVKM. The ends lost 5 bases at V and 4 bases at J; junction bases unmatched: 2. Here the CDR3 reads CASSPTGYNEQFF. The CDR3 nucleotides read TGTGCCAGCAGTCCGACAGGGTACAATGAGCAGTTCTTC.

The table lists this clone with a few counts. The chain joins TRBV6-1 to TRBJ2-5, with D possibly matching TRBD2 (5 bases). Between the trimmed V and J ends, which lost 1 base and 5 bases, there was a span of 11 bases. The CDR3 is made up of 14 amino acids. CDR1 is MNHNS and CDR2 is SASEGT in the germline V gene. CDR3 loop: CASSEGPRVETQYF. CDR3 in DNA: TGTGCCAGCAGTGAAGGACCGCGGGTGGAGACCCAGTACTTC.

This sequence joins TRBV4-2 and TRBJ1-5; a possible D gene is TRBD1 (6 bases). Deletions cut 1 base from V and 0 bases from J, with 10 bases between. CDR1 and CDR2 (germline): LGHNA, YNFKEQ. The CDR3 is 16 residues long. The CDR3 DNA follows: TGTGCCAGCAGCCAAGGGGCAGGGGATAGCAATCAGCCCCAGCATTTT. The encoded protein is CASSQGAGDSNQPQHF.

The rearrangement links TRBV28 to TRBJ2-2; TRBD2 matches at 7 bases. The V and J ends lost 6 bases and 4 bases, in that order; junction bases with no gene match: 17. The CDR3 runs 18 residues. The germline V gene has CDR1 MDHEN and CDR2 SYDVKM. CDR3 in amino acids: CASRFSSVFGGSTGELFF. As DNA, the CDR3 is TGTGCCAGCAGATTTTCCTCAGTTTTCGGGGGGTCCACCGGGGAGCTGTTTTTT.

The CDR3 loop reads CASSQGQGAYIQYF. The DNA for the CDR3 is TGTGCCAGCAGCCAAGGACAGGGGGCGTACATTCAGTACTTC. J is TRBJ2-4 and V is TRBV3-1 (or the pseudogene TRBV3-2); 10 bases fit TRBD1. The CDR3 covers 14 residues. Germline loops: CDR1 LGHDT, CDR2 YNNKEL (reference sequence). The V and J ends lost 1 base and 8 bases, in that order; junction bases with no gene match: 2.